The 19 T cell receptor beta chains given below trace back to one sample, sequenced in a study of T cells in Graves' hyperthyroidism and ophthalmopathy. What was amplified from RNA transcripts were TCR beta CDR3 regions. During a first-round RT-PCR of the TCR CDR3, the HTBI primer set was used. TCRdb processed the multiplex PCR reads anew with MiXCR; each CDR3 protein has one entry. Here the sample spans a few hundred thousand distinct CDR3 sequences, about 14% being singletons. The sequenced sample was blood. The receptor set was obtained from a middle-aged woman with Graves' hyperthyroidism that later progressed to Graves' ophthalmopathy.

Ten or more counts support this clonotype. V gene TRBV12-5 combines with J gene TRBJ2-1, with D maybe TRBD2 (5 bases). Germline V gene lookup returns CDR1 LGHNT and CDR2 FRNRAP. The CDR3 runs to 18 residues. V shed 0 bases and J shed 0 bases, with 15 bases lying between them. The CDR3 coding sequence is TGTGCTAGTGGTTTGGTACCGAGCGGTCTTAGCTCCTACAATGAGCAGTTCTTC. This translates into CASGLVPSGLSSYNEQFF.

In nucleotides, the CDR3 is TGTGCCAGCAGTTTTGGGACTCGTGGGGCCAACGTCCTGACTTTC. Translating it yields CASSFGTRGANVLTF. The J gene is TRBJ2-6, the V gene TRBV12-3 or TRBV12-4; D is perhaps TRBD2 (6 bases). This CDR3 comprises 15 residues. Trimming took 3 bases from V and 3 from J, leaving 9 bases between them.

This clonotype was detected ten times or more. The genes are TRBV27 and TRBJ2-1; weak D call: TRBD1 (5 bases). CDR1 is MNHEY, CDR2 SMNVEV, per germline (reference sequence). Trimming left V 4 bases short and J 5 bases short, with 12 bases between. The CDR3 is 14 residues long. CDR3 loop: CASSSQGRNNEQFF. CDR3 coding DNA: TGTGCCAGCAGTTCCCAGGGTAGGAACAATGAGCAGTTCTTC.

At least ten counts were recorded for this clonotype. The chain employs TRBV6-1 and TRBJ1-1; D ambiguous. Trimming stripped 6 bases from V and 5 bases from J, with 13 bases between. This CDR3 contains 13 residues. The germline V gene has CDR1 MNHNS and CDR2 SASEGT. CDR3 region: CASSANGWTEAFF. CDR3 sequence (DNA): TGTGCCAGCAGCGCCAACGGATGGACTGAAGCTTTCTTT.

This clonotype has just a few counts. This chain uses TRBV24-1 with TRBJ2-5; 7 bases match TRBD2. This CDR3 is built from 15 residues. CDR1 is KGHDR, CDR2 SFDVKD, per germline. V lost 4 bases to trimming and J lost 3 bases; unmatched junction nucleotides: 7. The CDR3 DNA follows: TGTGCCACCAGTGAGGCGGGAGCCTTGAAAGAGACCCAGTACTTC. Amino acid sequence: CATSEAGALKETQYF.

Of note for this clonotype: A read error may account for a junction end that differs from germline. V is TRBV19 and J is TRBJ2-3; D might be TRBD1 (5 bases). This CDR3 region has 11 residues. In germline, CDR1 is LNHDA, CDR2 SQIVND (reference sequence). The CDR3 sequence is CPSSDRDTQYF. CDR3 nucleotides: TGTCCCAGTAGTGACAGAGATACGCAGTATTTT.

This clonotype has a count of ten or more. This chain connects TRBV27 to TRBJ2-2; D is uncertain. Looked up from germline, CDR1 is MNHEY and CDR2 is SMNVEV (reference sequence). This CDR3 has 15 amino acids. V gave up 6 bases and J gave up 1 base, with 12 bases separating them. The CDR3 sequence: CASSVRALNTGELFF. The CDR3 DNA follows: TGTGCCAGCAGCGTACGAGCGTTGAACACCGGGGAGCTGTTTTTT.

There are many counts of this clonotype. This chain uses TRBV28 with TRBJ2-2, with 9 bases that match TRBD1. After removal of 5 bases from V and 4 bases from J, the junction contained 11 bases not matched to a gene. The CDR3 loop spans 17 amino acids. Germline CDR1 is MDHEN and CDR2 is SYDVKM. The CDR3 sequence is CASSNTGGLAVTGELFF. DNA for the CDR3: TGTGCCAGCAGTAACACAGGGGGCCTAGCGGTCACCGGGGAGCTGTTTTTT.

There are a few counts of this clonotype. The chain uses TRBV6-1 and TRBJ1-1, with D hard to call. V lost 4 bases, J lost 3 bases, and 9 bases lay in between. The CDR3 extends over 13 amino acids. Germline CDR1 MNHNS, CDR2 SASEGT. The CDR3 region is CASSVTHYTEAFF. DNA of the CDR3: TGTGCCAGCAGTGTGACTCATTACACTGAAGCTTTCTTT.

This clonotype was observed at least ten times. The V call is TRBV28, the J call TRBJ1-1; 7 bases line up with TRBD1. Germline-derived CDR1 and CDR2 are MDHEN and SYDVKM. After removal of 8 bases from V and 7 bases from J, the junction contained 10 bases not matched to a gene. The CDR3 spans 13 residues. CDR3 nucleotide sequence: TGTGCCAGCGATGGACAGGTAGGACGTGAAGCTTTCTTT. Amino acids: CASDGQVGREAFF.

In its sample, this clonotype was seen many times. At one of its ends the junction is not consistent with the germline gene, which may arise from a read error. This chain links TRBV3-1 with TRBJ2-5; TRBD2 aligns across 10 bases. The germline V gene encodes CDR1 LGHDT and CDR2 YNNKEL (reference sequence). CDR3 size: 16 residues. CDR3 region: CAGSQDWLAGAETQYF. In DNA, the CDR3 is TGTGCCGGCAGCCAAGATTGGCTAGCGGGAGCAGAGACCCAGTACTTC.

This clonotype has a count of ten or more. This chain links TRBV28 with TRBJ2-1; TRBD1 agrees at 10 bases. This CDR3 comprises 14 residues. CDR1 and CDR2 from the germline V gene are MDHEN and SYDVKM. Trimming took 8 bases from V and 4 from J; bases not matched to a gene: 5. CDR3: CASHGQGEYNEQFF. CDR3 sequence (DNA): TGTGCCAGCCACGGACAGGGGGAATACAATGAGCAGTTCTTC.

This clonotype was found many times. This chain uses TRBV29-1 with TRBJ2-3; no clear D gene. Trimming left V 8 bases short and J 4 bases short, with 13 bases between. The CDR3 spans 12 residues. Germline lookup yields CDR1 SQVTM and CDR2 ANQGSEA. DNA for the CDR3: TGCAGCTTACAACTAAATGCAGATACGCAGTATTTT. Residues: CSLQLNADTQYF.

This clonotype appeared many times. The chain has TRBV28 and TRBJ1-2, with D possibly being TRBD1 (5 bases). Germline CDR1 is MDHEN and CDR2 is SYDVKM. Trimming took off 7 bases at V and 1 base at J, with 10 bases between the two ends. This CDR3 region has 13 residues. The CDR3 spells CASTAGLNYGYTF. Written as DNA, the CDR3 is TGTGCCAGCACAGCGGGGCTTAACTATGGCTACACCTTC.

This clonotype came up many times. This chain uses TRBV14 with TRBJ1-1; D remains ambiguous. Germline CDR1 is SGHDN and CDR2 is FVKESK. The CDR3 is 13 amino acids. Trimming took 6 bases from V and 4 from J, leaving 12 bases between them. This CDR3 reads CASSKVVSTEAFF. In DNA form, the CDR3 reads TGTGCCAGCAGTAAGGTTGTTAGCACTGAAGCTTTCTTT.

This chain joins TRBV29-1 and TRBJ2-7; TRBD2 aligns across 7 bases. The CDR3 is 14 residues long. With 6 bases clipped from V and 3 bases from J, the junction kept 11 bases outside the gene matches. Germline loops: CDR1 SQVTM, CDR2 ANQGSEA. The CDR3 spells CSVPARLAVYEQYF. In nucleotides, the CDR3 is TGCAGCGTCCCGGCGAGACTAGCTGTCTACGAGCAGTACTTC.

V is TRBV5-5 and J is TRBJ2-5; 7 nucleotides align to TRBD1. The CDR3 runs to 14 residues. V trimming: 4 bases; J trimming: 4 bases; junction bases outside the gene matches: 7. The germline V gene has CDR1 SGHKS and CDR2 YYEKEE (reference sequence). The CDR3 DNA reads TGTGCCAGCAGCCCCTACGACAGGGCAGAGACCCAGTACTTC. Protein product: CASSPYDRAETQYF.

The chain employs TRBV20-1 and TRBJ2-5; D may be TRBD2 (5 bases). Trimming took 0 bases from V and 0 from J, leaving 14 bases between them. The CDR3 is 16 residues long. Germline V gene sequence: CDR1 DFQATT, CDR2 SNEGSKA (reference sequence). This CDR3 is CSARDWQTGYQETQYF. The CDR3 DNA is TGCAGTGCTAGAGATTGGCAAACGGGGTACCAAGAGACCCAGTACTTC.

This clonotype was seen ten or more times. CDR3 nucleotides: TGTGCCAGTAGTATAGGAGGACTAGCGGGAGAGCAGTTCTTC. It is translated as CASSIGGLAGEQFF. The V call is TRBV19, the J call TRBJ2-1; TRBD2 matches at 12 bases. CDR1 is LNHDA, CDR2 SQIVND, per germline (reference sequence). The CDR3 spans 14 residues. V dropped 1 base and J dropped 10; count of bases not matched to a gene: 2.